This paragraph covers one T cell receptor (beta chain) sequence. What it binds is not known. The method was immunoSEQ multiplex PCR; TCRdb's version includes in-frame clones alone and lacks a portion of them. Found here are more than 45,000 clones, roughly 84% of them singletons; the top ten hold about 17%. The source of the sample is a study of T cells in localized non-small cell lung cancer. Regarding the study as a whole: Those with higher blood T cell density had longer overall survival. Compared with tumor, uninvolved adjacent lung displayed greater T cell clonality, ranking highest overall. The study detected a median about 50 of the top 100 tumor clones in adjacent lung. The tumor had only one region sequenced, so heterogeneity remains possible.

Germline V gives CDR1 SNHLY, CDR2 FYNNEI. Unmatched junction bases numbered 15, after V lost 4 bases and J lost 2 bases. The CDR3 extends over 19 amino acids. The TCR was taken from a man aged 40 to 69 with stage III lung adenocarcinoma. The starting material was peripheral blood mononuclear cells, obtained before any cancer treatment. This rearrangement joins TRBV2 to TRBJ2-3, with TRBD2 matching 10 bases. As DNA, the CDR3 is TGTGCCAGCAGTGTTAAGTCGCTAGCGGGGGCCCTCAACACAGATACGCAGTATTTT. Its translation: CASSVKSLAGALNTDTQYF.